Listed below are T cell receptor beta chains from one sample, sequenced in a study of cytomegalovirus exposure and HLA in healthy donors. Clones were read by immunoSEQ multiplex PCR, and TCRdb kept only the in-frame ones, dropping some. The data hold roughly 100,000 clones, with roughly 85% observed a single time. Sequenced input: PBMCs. The receptors were sampled from a young man in good health and CMV-seronegative. CDR3s include the opening cysteine and the closing phenylalanine or tryptophan. A D gene is named only where the DNA matches it firmly. Size is omitted from some rows. Given values are once, few, many or a class for expanded clones.

v_call	d_call	j_call	clone_size	cdr3_aa	cdr3_nt
TRBV18	-	TRBJ1-1	-	CASSPRSGPTEAFF	TGTGCCAGCTCACCACGGTCAGGTCCCACTGAAGCTTTCTTT
TRBV7-9	-	TRBJ2-7	-	CASSPEAVVGNEQYF	TGTGCCAGCAGCCCGGAGGCAGTGGTCGGGAACGAGCAGTACTTC
TRBV19	TRBD1	TRBJ2-5	-	CASSTGQGIPETQYF	TGTGCCAGTAGTACGGGACAGGGTATTCCAGAGACCCAGTACTTC
TRBV10-3	TRBD1	TRBJ1-2	-	CAIHRGIANYGYTF	TGTGCCATTCACAGGGGGATAGCTAACTATGGCTACACCTTC
TRBV6-1	TRBD2	TRBJ2-7	few	CATSGTNYEQYF	TGTGCCACTAGCGGGACCAACTACGAGCAGTACTTC
TRBV4-3	TRBD2	TRBJ2-3	-	CASSQGWTSGTDTQYF	TGCGCCAGCAGCCAAGGGTGGACTAGCGGCACAGATACGCAGTATTTT
TRBV27	TRBD1	TRBJ1-6	-	CASSFLIVGTGDYNSPLHF	TGTGCCAGCAGTTTTTTGATCGTCGGGACAGGGGACTATAATTCACCCCTCCACTTT
TRBV4-3	TRBD1	TRBJ2-7	-	CASSPGTGSYEQYF	TGCGCCAGCAGCCCCGGGACAGGGTCCTACGAGCAGTACTTC
TRBV6-1	TRBD1	TRBJ1-4	few	CASSAPGQGANKLFF	TGTGCCAGCAGTGCCCCGGGACAGGGGGCGAATAAACTGTTTTTT
TRBV29-1	TRBD2	TRBJ2-3	-	CSVERGRADTQYF	TGCAGCGTTGAACGCGGGAGGGCAGATACGCAGTATTTT
TRBV7-3	TRBD2	TRBJ2-3	-	CASSRDYTDTQYF	TGTGCCAGCAGCCGGGACTACACAGATACGCAGTATTTT